This entry concerns a single T cell receptor (beta chain). Antigen: not known. Germline loops: CDR1 SGHDN, CDR2 FVKESK. V lost 1 base, J lost 7 bases, and 9 bases lay in between. This CDR3 has 13 amino acids. This sample was included in a study of beta chain features in type 1 diabetes. Points from the study as a whole: For type 1 diabetes patients, VDJ junctions showed fewer insertions and more deletions. TCRB CDR3 length was moderately but significantly reduced in all four CD4+ subsets of Type 1 diabetes patients. The naive, central memory and Treg TCRB repertoires looked more alike in patients than they did in healthy donors.

Each sorted fraction was over 95% pure. The investigators reverse transcribed all of the isolated RNA, so they sequenced expressed TCRB transcripts. Reads from naive, central memory and regulatory T cell samples averaged around 3.6 million. Assay: immunoSEQ multiplex PCR; the TCRdb copy retains only in-frame clones and omits some. The table lists hundreds of thousands of clones, about a tenth of them singletons. The sample was naive CD4+ T cells from blood. The chain carries TRBV14 and TRBJ2-3, with TRBD1 as a possible D gene (5 bases). The sequence was collected from a young man with type 1 diabetes. The DNA of the CDR3 is TGTGCCAGCAGCCAAGGGGGCGGAAATACGCAGTATTTT. Translation gives CASSQGGGNTQYF.